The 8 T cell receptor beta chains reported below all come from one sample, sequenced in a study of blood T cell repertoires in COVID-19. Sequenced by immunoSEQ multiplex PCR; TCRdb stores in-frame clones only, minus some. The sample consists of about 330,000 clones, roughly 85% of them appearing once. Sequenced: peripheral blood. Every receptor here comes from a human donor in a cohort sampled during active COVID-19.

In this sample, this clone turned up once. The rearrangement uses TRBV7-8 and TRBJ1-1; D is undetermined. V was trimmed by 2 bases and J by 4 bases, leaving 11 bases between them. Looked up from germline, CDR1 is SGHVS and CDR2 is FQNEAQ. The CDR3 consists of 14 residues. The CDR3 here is CASSLIMEATEAFF. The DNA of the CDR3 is TGTGCCAGCAGCTTAATAATGGAGGCCACTGAAGCTTTCTTT.

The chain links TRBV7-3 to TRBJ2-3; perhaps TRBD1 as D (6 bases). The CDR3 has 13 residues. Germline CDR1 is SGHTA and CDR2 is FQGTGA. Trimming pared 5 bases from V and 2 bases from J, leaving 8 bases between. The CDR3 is CASSPGDTDTQYF. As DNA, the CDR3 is TGTGCCAGCAGCCCAGGGGACACAGATACGCAGTATTTT.

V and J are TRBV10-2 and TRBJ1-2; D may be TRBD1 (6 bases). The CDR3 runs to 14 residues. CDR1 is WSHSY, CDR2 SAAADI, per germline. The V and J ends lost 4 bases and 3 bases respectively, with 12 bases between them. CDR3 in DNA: TGCGCCAGCAGTGGGACAGATTTTTACTATGGCTACACCTTC. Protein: CASSGTDFYYGYTF.

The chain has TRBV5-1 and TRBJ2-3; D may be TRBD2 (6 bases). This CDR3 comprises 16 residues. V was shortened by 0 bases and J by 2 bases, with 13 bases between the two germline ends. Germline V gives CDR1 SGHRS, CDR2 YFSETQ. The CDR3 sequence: CASSLAVGGSTDTQYF. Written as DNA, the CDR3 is TGCGCCAGCAGCTTGGCAGTCGGGGGATCCACAGATACGCAGTATTTT.

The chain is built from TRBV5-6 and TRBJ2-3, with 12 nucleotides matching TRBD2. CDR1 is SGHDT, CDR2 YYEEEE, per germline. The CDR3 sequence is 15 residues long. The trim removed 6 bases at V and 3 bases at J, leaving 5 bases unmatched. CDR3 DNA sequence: TGTGCCAGCACCTTCGGGACTAGCGGGACAGATACGCAGTATTTT. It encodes CASTFGTSGTDTQYF.

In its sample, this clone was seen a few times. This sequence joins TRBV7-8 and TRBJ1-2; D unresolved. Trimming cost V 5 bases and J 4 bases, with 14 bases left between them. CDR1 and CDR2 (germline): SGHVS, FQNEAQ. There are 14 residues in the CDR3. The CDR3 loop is CASSPVREAYGYTF. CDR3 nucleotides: TGTGCCAGCAGCCCCGTTAGGGAGGCCTATGGCTACACCTTC. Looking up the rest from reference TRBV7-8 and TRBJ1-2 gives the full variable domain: GAGVSQSPRYKVAKRGQDVALRCDPISGHVSLFWYQQALGQGPEFLTYFQNEAQLDKSGLPSDRFFAERPEGSVSTLKIQRTQQEDSAVYLCASSPVREAYGYTFGSGTRLTVV.

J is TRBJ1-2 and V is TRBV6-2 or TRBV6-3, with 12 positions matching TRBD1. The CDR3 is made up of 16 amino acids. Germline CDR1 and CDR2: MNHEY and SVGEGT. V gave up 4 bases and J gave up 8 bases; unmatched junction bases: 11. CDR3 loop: CASSFSGTGGDVGYTF. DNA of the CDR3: TGTGCCAGCAGTTTTTCCGGGACAGGGGGCGATGTGGGCTACACCTTC.

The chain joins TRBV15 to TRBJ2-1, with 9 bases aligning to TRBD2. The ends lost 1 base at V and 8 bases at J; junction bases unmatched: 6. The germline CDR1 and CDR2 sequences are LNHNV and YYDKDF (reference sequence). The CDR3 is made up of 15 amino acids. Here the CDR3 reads CATSRVGGGADEQFF. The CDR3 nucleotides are TGTGCCACCAGCAGAGTTGGCGGGGGGGCGGATGAGCAGTTCTTC. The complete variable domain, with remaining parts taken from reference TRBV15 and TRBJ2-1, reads DAMVIQNPRYQVTQFGKPVTLSCSQTLNHNVMYWYQQKSSQAPKLLFHYYDKDFNNEADTPDNFQSRRPNTSFCFLDIRSPGLGDTAMYLCATSRVGGGADEQFFGPGTRLTVL.